This TCR beta chain was sequenced during a study of OX40 agonist ivuxolimab in advanced cancers. With autoimmune disease history or systemic immunosuppression, patients were excluded. J lost 5 bases, V lost 7 bases, and 16 bases had no gene match. The germline V gene has CDR1 LNHDA and CDR2 SQIVND (reference sequence). The CDR3 is 16 amino acids. Sequenced by immunoSEQ multiplex PCR; TCRdb stores in-frame clones only, minus some. The table includes tens of thousands of clones, 65% to 90% detected once. The starting material was CD4+ or CD8+ T cells sorted from blood, obtained in a trial of the OX40 agonist ivuxolimab. This receptor was taken from an adult with an advanced solid tumor such as melanoma, head and neck, liver or kidney cancer. The chain couples TRBV19 to TRBJ1-1; 7 bases are a match to TRBD1. CDR3 in DNA: TGTGCCAGTATCCGCCCCCGGGCGCCGACAGGGACTGAAGCTTTCTTT. This translates into CASIRPRAPTGTEAFF.